This T cell receptor beta chain was identified in a study of human T cells and chemical hapten exposure. On the study more broadly: Patches that contained 0.01% DPC were applied to the upper back and read at 6 days. Small discrepancies in pooled library volume mainly accounted for the varying TCR yields per sample.

This clonotype turned up a few times. With 5 bases removed from V and 0 bases from J, the gap between germline ends came to 8 bases. The CDR3 runs 13 residues. Germline-derived CDR1 and CDR2 are SGHTA and FQGTGA. TCRdb reprocessed the RACE reads with MiXCR, giving one entry per CDR3 protein. The profile shows some 350,000 distinct CDR3 sequences, under 8% of them singletons. The time point here: patch test 1, 2 weeks after DPC sensitization. Treatment meaning: therapeutic diphenylcyclopropenone sensitization with weekly scalp DPC. This sample comprised whole blood, obtained in connection with sensitization to the hapten diphenylcyclopropenone (DPC). The rearrangement links TRBV7-3 to TRBJ2-7; no clear D. The sequence was obtained from a woman between 18 and 29 years old with alopecia areata. Some clones in this sample may be carry-over from other donors' samples. The CDR3 region is CASSADASYEQYF. The CDR3 nucleotides read TGTGCCAGCAGCGCGGACGCCTCCTACGAGCAGTACTTC. The whole variable domain, remainder taken from reference TRBV7-3 and TRBJ2-7, is GAGVSQTPSNKVTEKGKYVELRCDPISGHTALYWYRQSLGQGPEFLIYFQGTGAADDSGLPNDRFFAVRPEGSVSTLKIQRTERGDSAVYLCASSADASYEQYFGPGTRLTVT.